These 26 T cell receptor beta chains originate from one sample sequenced in a study of T cell responses to AZD1222 COVID-19 vaccine. Measured with immunoSEQ multiplex PCR; TCRdb has only the in-frame clones, and not every one. The data show about 130,000 clones, with approximately 88% seen just once and under 7% held by the top ten. The starting material was peripheral blood, obtained on day 0 of AZD1222 vaccination. The receptors come from an adult in good health.

The V and J genes are TRBV7-2 and TRBJ2-3; 8 bases are shared with TRBD2. V shed 5 bases, J shed 4 bases, and the junction held 8 bases outside the gene matches. Germline values: CDR1 SGHTA, CDR2 FQGNSA. This CDR3 is 15 amino acids long. CDR3 in DNA: TGTGCCAGCAGCCAAGCCGGGGGGGGCTCAGATACGCAGTATTTT. It yields the protein CASSQAGGGSDTQYF.

The chain combines TRBV4-1 with TRBJ1-2, with D maybe TRBD1 (5 bases). CDR1 is MGHRA and CDR2 is YSYEKL in the germline V gene. This CDR3 contains 12 residues. V was pared by 3 bases and J by 8 bases, with 10 bases between. The CDR3 DNA follows: TGCGCCAGCAGCCAGGGCAGGGACGGCTACACCTTC. This codes for CASSQGRDGYTF.

The chain recombines TRBV12-3 or TRBV12-4 with TRBJ2-5; D unresolved. V gave up 1 base and J gave up 2 bases, with 5 bases separating them. The CDR3 runs to 13 residues. In nucleotides, the CDR3 is TGTGCCAGCAGTTTAGGGGGTCAAGAGACCCAGTACTTC. This translates into CASSLGGQETQYF.

The chain joins TRBV3-1 (or the pseudogene TRBV3-2) to TRBJ2-7; unclear D gene. Germline V gives CDR1 LGHDT, CDR2 YNNKEL (reference sequence). The ends were cut back, 0 bases at V and 4 bases at J, with 16 bases in the middle. CDR3 length: 16 amino acids. The CDR3 reads CASSQDGYSFRYEQYF. CDR3 DNA: TGTGCCAGCAGCCAAGATGGCTACTCCTTTAGGTACGAGCAGTACTTC.

The gene calls are TRBV9 and TRBJ1-1; tentatively, D is TRBD1 (6 bases). Germline V gene lookup returns CDR1 SGDLS and CDR2 YYNGEE. The CDR3 sequence is 15 residues long. V was cut by 3 bases and J by 0 bases, with 12 bases left in between. CDR3 sequence reads: CASSAGGPMNTEAFF. CDR3 nucleotides: TGTGCCAGCAGCGCTGGGGGCCCCATGAACACTGAAGCTTTCTTT.

The rearrangement joins TRBV5-1 to TRBJ1-2; 11 nucleotides line up with TRBD1. This CDR3 comprises 14 residues. With 4 bases clipped from V and 9 bases from J, the junction kept 8 bases outside the gene matches. CDR1 and CDR2 (germline): SGHRS, YFSETQ. The CDR3 here is CASSVGQGVESYTF. In nucleotides, the CDR3 is TGCGCCAGCAGCGTGGGACAGGGGGTGGAGAGCTACACCTTC.

The chain combines TRBV18 with TRBJ1-2, with 8 bases matching TRBD1. There are 15 residues in the CDR3. V dropped 6 bases and J dropped 2; count of bases not matched to a gene: 8. Germline CDR1 and CDR2: KGHSH and LQKENI. Written as DNA, the CDR3 is TGTGCCAGCTCCCGTGGACAGGGTGAGAACTATGGCTACACCTTC. It translates to CASSRGQGENYGYTF.

This chain uses TRBV5-1 with TRBJ2-7; the D is unclear. This CDR3 contains 12 residues. Trimming shortened V by 0 bases and J by 5 bases, and 6 bases separated the two germline ends. Germline V gene data show CDR1 as SGHRS and CDR2 as YFSETQ. The CDR3: CASSLAAHEQYF. The CDR3 DNA sequence: TGCGCCAGCAGCTTGGCAGCCCACGAGCAGTACTTC.

This rearrangement joins TRBV19 to TRBJ2-1; 8 bases fit TRBD2. Looked up from germline, CDR1 is LNHDA and CDR2 is SQIVND (reference sequence). The V and J ends lost 3 bases and 3 bases, in that order; junction bases with no gene match: 4. This CDR3 has 15 residues. The DNA of the CDR3 is TGTGCCAGTAGTATTTGGCTAGCGGGCTACAATGAGCAGTTCTTC. Translating it yields CASSIWLAGYNEQFF. Drawing the rest from reference TRBV19 and TRBJ2-1, the complete variable domain is DGGITQSPKYLFRKEGQNVTLSCEQNLNHDAMYWYRQDPGQGLRLIYYSQIVNDFQKGDIAEGYSVSREKKESFPLTVTSAQKNPTAFYLCASSIWLAGYNEQFFGPGTRLTVL.

This rearrangement joins TRBV9 to TRBJ2-2, with a possible D match to TRBD2 (5 bases). This CDR3 is 15 amino acids long. V gave up 4 bases and J gave up 7 bases, with 17 bases separating them. Germline V CDR1 and CDR2: SGDLS, YYNGEE. The CDR3 is CASSPSSRGDGELFF. The CDR3 region has the DNA TGTGCCAGCAGCCCCTCCTCCCGGGGTGACGGGGAGCTGTTTTTT. The variable domain in full, with the rest retrieved from reference TRBV9 and TRBJ2-2, is DSGVTQTPKHLITATGQRVTLRCSPRSGDLSVYWYQQSLDQGLQFLIQYYNGEERAKGNILERFSAQQFPDLHSELNLSSLELGDSALYFCASSPSSRGDGELFFGEGSRLTVL.

J is TRBJ1-6 and V is TRBV12-3 or TRBV12-4; the D gene is possibly TRBD1 (6 bases). This CDR3 has 13 amino acids. The ends were cut back, 2 bases at V and 10 bases at J, with 9 bases in the middle. The CDR3, as DNA: TGTGCCAGCAGTTTACAGGGGTTCTCACCCCTCCACTTT. Residues: CASSLQGFSPLHF.

The V and J genes are TRBV7-2 and TRBJ1-4, with 9 bases identical to TRBD1. The CDR3 has 14 amino acids. Germline V gives CDR1 SGHTA, CDR2 FQGNSA. Trimming took 5 bases from V and 7 from J; bases not matched to a gene: 5. In DNA, the CDR3 is TGTGCCAGCAGCCCCGGACAGGGGTTTGAAAAACTGTTTTTT. Protein: CASSPGQGFEKLFF.

V gene TRBV6-2 or TRBV6-3 combines with J gene TRBJ1-1; no definite D call. The V gene lost 2 bases and the J gene lost 4 bases, with 8 bases spanning the gap. Per germline, CDR1 MNHEY and CDR2 SVGEGT. This CDR3 has 13 amino acids. The CDR3 spells CASSYDWGTEAFF. CDR3 DNA sequence: TGTGCCAGCAGTTACGATTGGGGCACTGAAGCTTTCTTT.

The chain combines TRBV28 with TRBJ2-7; the match to TRBD1 covers 12 bases. Germline V lookup: CDR1 MDHEN, CDR2 SYDVKM. The CDR3 sequence is 14 residues long. After removal of 3 bases from V and 6 bases from J, the junction contained 3 bases not matched to a gene. The CDR3 sequence is CASSLGQGAGEQYF. DNA for the CDR3: TGTGCCAGCAGTTTGGGACAGGGGGCGGGCGAGCAGTACTTC.

The chain links TRBV5-1 to TRBJ1-1, with unresolved D. The CDR3 is made up of 14 amino acids. Germline loops: CDR1 SGHRS, CDR2 YFSETQ. V shed 0 bases and J shed 0 bases, with 6 bases lying between them. CDR3 residues: CASSLGLLNTEAFF. The CDR3 DNA is TGCGCCAGCAGCTTGGGGCTGCTGAACACTGAAGCTTTCTTT. Full variable domain (outside the CDR3, taken from reference TRBV5-1 and TRBJ1-1): KAGVTQTPRYLIKTRGQQVTLSCSPISGHRSVSWYQQTPGQGLQFLFEYFSETQRNKGNFPGRFSGRQFSNSRSEMNVSTLELGDSALYLCASSLGLLNTEAFFGQGTRLTVV.

The V call is TRBV6-6, the J call TRBJ1-6; D remains ambiguous. Germline loops: CDR1 MNHNY, CDR2 SVGAGI (reference sequence). V was cut by 0 bases and J by 2 bases, with 8 bases left in between. The CDR3 is 16 residues long. CDR3 sequence reads: CASSYSGATYNSPLHF. In DNA, the CDR3 is TGTGCCAGCAGTTACTCGGGTGCAACCTATAATTCACCCCTCCACTTT.

V is TRBV5-4 and J is TRBJ1-1; maybe TRBD1 (5 bases). V was clipped by 0 bases and J by 3 bases, with 24 bases between them. This CDR3 spans 19 amino acids. Germline-derived CDR1 and CDR2 are SGHNT and YYREEE (reference sequence). CDR3 protein: CASSLARGADMGVYTEAFF. The DNA of the CDR3 is TGTGCCAGCAGCTTGGCCAGAGGGGCGGATATGGGGGTGTACACTGAAGCTTTCTTT. The variable domain in full, completed from reference TRBV5-4 and TRBJ1-1, reads ETGVTQSPTHLIKTRGQQVTLRCSSQSGHNTVSWYQQALGQGPQFIFQYYREEENGRGNFPPRFSGLQFPNYSSELNVNALELDDSALYLCASSLARGADMGVYTEAFFGQGTRLTVV.

In this sample, this clone turned up once. This rearrangement joins TRBV7-3 to TRBJ2-2; 8 bases fit TRBD2. CDR3 length: 16 residues. J lost 7 bases, V lost 4 bases, and 11 bases had no gene match. Germline assignment: CDR1 SGHTA and CDR2 FQGTGA. The CDR3 region is CASSYNPGLVNGELFF. The CDR3 coding sequence is TGTGCCAGCAGCTATAACCCGGGACTAGTAAACGGGGAGCTGTTTTTT.

V is TRBV5-1 and J is TRBJ1-4; TRBD1 aligns across 7 bases. Germline lookup yields CDR1 SGHRS and CDR2 YFSETQ. With V trimmed by 4 bases and J by 4 bases, 7 bases remained unmatched. The CDR3 is 15 residues long. The CDR3 bases are TGCGCCAGCAGCGCAGGACAGGCCAATAATGAAAAACTGTTTTTT. Its protein product is CASSAGQANNEKLFF.

This clone was counted once. The chain carries TRBV5-1 and TRBJ2-2; TRBD1 matches 8 bases. This CDR3 is 16 amino acids long. The junction had 2 bases not matched to a gene; V was cut back by 0 bases and J by 1 base. Germline values: CDR1 SGHRS, CDR2 YFSETQ. The chain's CDR3 is CASSLDGTGNTGELFF. The CDR3 nucleotides are TGCGCCAGCAGCTTGGACGGGACAGGGAACACCGGGGAGCTGTTTTTT. The whole variable domain, remainder taken from reference TRBV5-1 and TRBJ2-2, is KAGVTQTPRYLIKTRGQQVTLSCSPISGHRSVSWYQQTPGQGLQFLFEYFSETQRNKGNFPGRFSGRQFSNSRSEMNVSTLELGDSALYLCASSLDGTGNTGELFFGEGSRLTVL.

The rearrangement uses TRBV6-5 and TRBJ1-5, with D perhaps TRBD1 (6 bases). The CDR3 is 15 residues long. Germline values: CDR1 MNHEY, CDR2 SVGAGI. The V end was cut by 8 bases, the J end by 2 bases, with 16 bases between. CDR3 DNA: TGTGCCAGCTCACTAAGTTGGACAGGCAATCAGCCCCAGCATTTT. Amino acid sequence: CASSLSWTGNQPQHF.

Only one count was recorded for this clone. The V and J genes are TRBV7-9 and TRBJ1-1; D gene unclear. The CDR3 consists of 13 residues. Germline loops: CDR1 SEHNR, CDR2 FQNEAQ (reference sequence). V dropped 1 base and J dropped 11 bases, with 14 bases sitting between them. The CDR3 region is CASSLDSRNSAFF. CDR3 nucleotide sequence: TGTGCCAGCAGCTTAGACTCGAGGAATTCGGCTTTCTTT.

The J gene is TRBJ1-2, the V gene TRBV14; TRBD1 matches 9 bases. Trimming at V came to 3 bases and at J to 6 bases, leaving 5 bases not matched to a gene. The CDR3 contains 14 residues. CDR1 SGHDN and CDR2 FVKESK come from the germline V gene. The CDR3 is CASSQMDRGHGYTF. For the CDR3, the DNA is TGTGCCAGCAGCCAGATGGACAGGGGCCATGGCTACACCTTC.

The chain carries TRBV11-2 and TRBJ1-6, with a tentative D call TRBD1 (5 bases). Trimming removed 4 bases from V and 11 bases from J, with 12 bases in between. Germline CDR1 is SGHAT and CDR2 is FQNNGV. CDR3 size: 13 residues. The CDR3 DNA follows: TGTGCCAGCAGCTCCGCTGTGGGGGCACCCCTCCACTTT. Amino acid sequence: CASSSAVGAPLHF.

The genes are TRBV5-1 and TRBJ2-7; 7 nucleotides agree with TRBD2. The CDR3 runs to 20 residues. The junction had 25 bases not matched to a gene; V was cut back by 4 bases and J by 3 bases. CDR1 is SGHRS and CDR2 is YFSETQ in the germline V gene. The CDR3 spells CASSPLDPPGGPPGLYEQYF. Here the CDR3 DNA reads TGCGCCAGCAGCCCATTAGATCCTCCGGGGGGACCACCTGGCCTCTACGAGCAGTACTTC. The full variable domain, in which reference TRBV5-1 and TRBJ2-7 provide the parts outside the CDR3, is KAGVTQTPRYLIKTRGQQVTLSCSPISGHRSVSWYQQTPGQGLQFLFEYFSETQRNKGNFPGRFSGRQFSNSRSEMNVSTLELGDSALYLCASSPLDPPGGPPGLYEQYFGPGTRLTVT.

The rearrangement links TRBV12-3 or TRBV12-4 to TRBJ1-3; D not resolved. This CDR3 region has 12 residues. Trimming left V 4 bases short and J 4 bases short, with 5 bases between. The CDR3 protein is CASSSRGNTIYF. As DNA, the CDR3 is TGTGCCAGCAGTTCCAGGGGAAACACCATATATTTT.